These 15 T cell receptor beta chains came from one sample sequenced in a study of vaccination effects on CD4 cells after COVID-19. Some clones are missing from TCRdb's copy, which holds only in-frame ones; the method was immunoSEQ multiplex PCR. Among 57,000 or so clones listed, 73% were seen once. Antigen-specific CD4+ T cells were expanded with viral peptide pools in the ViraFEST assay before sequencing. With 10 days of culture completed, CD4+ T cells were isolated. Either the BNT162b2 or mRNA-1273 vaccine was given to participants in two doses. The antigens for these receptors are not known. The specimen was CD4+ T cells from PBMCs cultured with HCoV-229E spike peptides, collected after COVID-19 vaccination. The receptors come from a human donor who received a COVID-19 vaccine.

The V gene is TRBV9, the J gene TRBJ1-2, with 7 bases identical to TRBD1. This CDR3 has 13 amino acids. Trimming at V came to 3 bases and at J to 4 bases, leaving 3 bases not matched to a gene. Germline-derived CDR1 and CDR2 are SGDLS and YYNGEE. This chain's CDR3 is CASSATGPYGYTF. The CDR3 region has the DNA TGTGCCAGCAGCGCGACAGGGCCCTATGGCTACACCTTC.

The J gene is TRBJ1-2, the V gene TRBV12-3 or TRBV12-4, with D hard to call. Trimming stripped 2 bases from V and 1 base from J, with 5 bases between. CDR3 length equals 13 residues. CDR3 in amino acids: CASSLWGNYGYTF. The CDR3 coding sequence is TGTGCCAGCAGTTTATGGGGTAACTATGGCTACACCTTC.

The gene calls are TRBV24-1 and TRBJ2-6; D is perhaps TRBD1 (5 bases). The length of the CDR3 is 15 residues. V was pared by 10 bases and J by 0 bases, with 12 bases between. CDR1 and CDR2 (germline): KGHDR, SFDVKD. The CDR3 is CATADSISGANVLTF. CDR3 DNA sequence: TGTGCCACTGCAGACAGTATCTCTGGGGCCAACGTCCTGACTTTC.

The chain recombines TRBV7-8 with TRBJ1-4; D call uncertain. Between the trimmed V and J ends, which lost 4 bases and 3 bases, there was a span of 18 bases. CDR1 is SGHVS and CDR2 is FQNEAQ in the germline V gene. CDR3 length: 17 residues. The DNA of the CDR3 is TGTGCCAGCAGCTCCCCCGAAGGACTAGGGTCTAATGAAAAACTGTTTTTT. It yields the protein CASSSPEGLGSNEKLFF. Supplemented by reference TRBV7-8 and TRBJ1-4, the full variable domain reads GAGVSQSPRYKVAKRGQDVALRCDPISGHVSLFWYQQALGQGPEFLTYFQNEAQLDKSGLPSDRFFAERPEGSVSTLKIQRTQQEDSAVYLCASSSPEGLGSNEKLFFGSGTQLSVL.

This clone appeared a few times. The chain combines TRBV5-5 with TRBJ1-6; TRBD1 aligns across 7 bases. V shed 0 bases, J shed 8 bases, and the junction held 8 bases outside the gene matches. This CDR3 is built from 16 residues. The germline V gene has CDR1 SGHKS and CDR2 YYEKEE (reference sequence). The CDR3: CASSLGLEGAYSPLHF. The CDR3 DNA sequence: TGTGCCAGCAGCTTGGGTCTCGAGGGGGCTTATTCACCCCTCCACTTT.

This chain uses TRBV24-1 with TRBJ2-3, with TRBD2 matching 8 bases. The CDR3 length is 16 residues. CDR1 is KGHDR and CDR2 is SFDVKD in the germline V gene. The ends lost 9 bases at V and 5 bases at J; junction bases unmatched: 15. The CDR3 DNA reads TGTGCCACCTCTTCAACCGCGGGGGGCCGTAAAGATACGCAGTATTTT. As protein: CATSSTAGGRKDTQYF.

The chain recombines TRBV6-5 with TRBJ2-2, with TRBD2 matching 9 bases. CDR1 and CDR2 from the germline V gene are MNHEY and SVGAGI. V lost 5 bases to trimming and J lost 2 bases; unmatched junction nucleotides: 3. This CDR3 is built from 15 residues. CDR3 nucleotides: TGTGCCAGCAGTAAGACTAGCGGCAACACCGGGGAGCTGTTTTTT. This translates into CASSKTSGNTGELFF.

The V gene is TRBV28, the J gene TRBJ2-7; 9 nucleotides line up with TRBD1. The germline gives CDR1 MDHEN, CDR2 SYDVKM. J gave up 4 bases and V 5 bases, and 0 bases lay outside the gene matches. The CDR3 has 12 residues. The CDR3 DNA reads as TGTGCCAGCAGTGGACAGGGGTACGAGCAGTACGTC. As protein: CASSGQGYEQYV.

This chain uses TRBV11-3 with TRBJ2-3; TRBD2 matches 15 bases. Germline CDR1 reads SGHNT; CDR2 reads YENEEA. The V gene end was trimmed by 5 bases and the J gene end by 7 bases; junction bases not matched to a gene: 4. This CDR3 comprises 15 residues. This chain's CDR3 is CASSRGLAGGHTQYF. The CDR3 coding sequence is TGTGCCAGCAGCCGGGGACTAGCGGGGGGTCATACGCAGTATTTT.

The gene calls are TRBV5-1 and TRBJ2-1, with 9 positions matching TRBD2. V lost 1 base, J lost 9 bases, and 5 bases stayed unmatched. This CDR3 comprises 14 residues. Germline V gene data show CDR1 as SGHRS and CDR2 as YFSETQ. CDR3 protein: CASSLKGLAFEQFF. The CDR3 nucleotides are TGCGCCAGCAGCTTGAAGGGACTAGCATTTGAGCAGTTCTTC.

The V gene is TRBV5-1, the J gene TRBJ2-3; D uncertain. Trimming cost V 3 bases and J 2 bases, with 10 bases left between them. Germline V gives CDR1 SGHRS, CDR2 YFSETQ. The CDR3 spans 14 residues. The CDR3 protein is CASSYSSFTDTQYF. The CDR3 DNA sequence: TGCGCCAGCAGCTATTCCAGCTTCACAGATACGCAGTATTTT.

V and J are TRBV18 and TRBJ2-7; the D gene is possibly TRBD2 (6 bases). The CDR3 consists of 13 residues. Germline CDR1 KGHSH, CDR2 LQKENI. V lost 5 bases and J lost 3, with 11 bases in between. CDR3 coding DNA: TGTGCCAGCTCAAGACTGGGGGGCTACGAGCAGTACGTC. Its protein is CASSRLGGYEQYV.

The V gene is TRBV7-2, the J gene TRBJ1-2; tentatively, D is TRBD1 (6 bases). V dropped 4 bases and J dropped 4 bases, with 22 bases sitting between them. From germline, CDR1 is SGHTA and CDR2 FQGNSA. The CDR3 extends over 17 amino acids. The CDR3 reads CASSSPLEGQFTYGYTF. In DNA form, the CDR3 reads TGTGCCAGCAGCTCCCCCCTAGAAGGACAGTTCACCTATGGCTACACCTTC.

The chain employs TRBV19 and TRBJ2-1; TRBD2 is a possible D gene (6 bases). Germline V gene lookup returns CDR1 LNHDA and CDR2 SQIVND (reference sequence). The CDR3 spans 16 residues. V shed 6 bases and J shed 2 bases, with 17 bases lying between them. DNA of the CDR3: TGTGCCAGTAGCCGAGGGAGGCTGAAAACCTACAATGAGCAGTTCTTC. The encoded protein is CASSRGRLKTYNEQFF.

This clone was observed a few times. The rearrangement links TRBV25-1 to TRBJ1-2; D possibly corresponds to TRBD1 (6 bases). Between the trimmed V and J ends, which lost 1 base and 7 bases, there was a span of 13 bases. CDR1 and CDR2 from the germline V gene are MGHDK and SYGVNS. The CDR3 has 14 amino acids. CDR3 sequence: CASSESTGMGGYTF. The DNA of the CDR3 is TGTGCCAGCAGTGAATCCACAGGGATGGGTGGCTACACCTTC.